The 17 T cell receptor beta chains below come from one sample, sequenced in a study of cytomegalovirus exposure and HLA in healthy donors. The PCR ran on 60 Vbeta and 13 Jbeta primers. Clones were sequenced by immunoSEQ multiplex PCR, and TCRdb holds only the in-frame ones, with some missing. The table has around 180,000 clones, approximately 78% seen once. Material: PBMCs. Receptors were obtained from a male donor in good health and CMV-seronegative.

This CDR3 reads CASSPPGGRGTDTQYF. The DNA for the CDR3 is TGTGCCAGCAGCCCCCCTGGGGGGAGAGGCACAGATACGCAGTATTTT. This chain links TRBV27 with TRBJ2-3, with D tentatively TRBD2 (6 bases). With 6 bases removed from V and 1 base from J, the gap between germline ends came to 17 bases. The CDR3 is made up of 16 amino acids. The germline CDR1 and CDR2 sequences are MNHEY and SMNVEV (reference sequence).

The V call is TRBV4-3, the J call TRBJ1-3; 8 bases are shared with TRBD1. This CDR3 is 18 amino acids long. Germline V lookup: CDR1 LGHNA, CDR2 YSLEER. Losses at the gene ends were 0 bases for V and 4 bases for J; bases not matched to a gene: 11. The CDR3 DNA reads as TGCGCCAGCAGCCAAGATCGCCCCGGGACAGGTGGGGGAAACACCATATATTTT. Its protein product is CASSQDRPGTGGGNTIYF.

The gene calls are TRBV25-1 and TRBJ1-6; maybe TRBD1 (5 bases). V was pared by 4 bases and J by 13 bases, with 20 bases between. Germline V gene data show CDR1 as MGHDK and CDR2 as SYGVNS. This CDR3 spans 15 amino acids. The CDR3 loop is CASSVGDSSRLPLHF. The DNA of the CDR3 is TGTGCCAGCAGTGTTGGGGACTCTTCCCGCCTCCCCCTCCACTTT.

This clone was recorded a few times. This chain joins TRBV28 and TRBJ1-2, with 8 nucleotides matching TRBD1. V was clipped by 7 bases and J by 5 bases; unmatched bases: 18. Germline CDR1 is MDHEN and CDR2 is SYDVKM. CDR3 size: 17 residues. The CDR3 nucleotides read TGTGCCAGCACTCTGACTCCTGGGACAGGTGCCCTTTATGGCTACACCTTC. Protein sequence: CASTLTPGTGALYGYTF.

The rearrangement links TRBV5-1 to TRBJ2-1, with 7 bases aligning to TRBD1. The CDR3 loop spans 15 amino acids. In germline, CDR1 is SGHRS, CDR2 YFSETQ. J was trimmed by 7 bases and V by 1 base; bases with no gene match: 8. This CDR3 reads CASSLWSGGQNEQFF. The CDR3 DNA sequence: TGCGCCAGCAGCTTGTGGTCAGGGGGTCAGAATGAGCAGTTCTTC.

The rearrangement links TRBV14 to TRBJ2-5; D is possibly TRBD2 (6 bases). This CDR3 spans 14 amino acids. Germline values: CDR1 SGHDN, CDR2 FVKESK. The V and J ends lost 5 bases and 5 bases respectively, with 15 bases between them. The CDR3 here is CASSGTGGQETQYF. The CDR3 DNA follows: TGTGCCAGCAGCGGGACCGGGGGTCAGGAGACCCAGTACTTC.

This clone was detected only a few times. The DNA for the CDR3 is TGCGCCAGCAGCCCCAATGGAAGACAGGCCGCCACTGAAGCTTTCTTT. It yields the protein CASSPNGRQAATEAFF. The rearrangement links TRBV5-1 to TRBJ1-1; tentative D call: TRBD1 (6 bases). Trimming pared 4 bases from V and 4 bases from J, leaving 20 bases between. Germline V gene sequence: CDR1 SGHRS, CDR2 YFSETQ. The CDR3 sequence is 16 residues long.

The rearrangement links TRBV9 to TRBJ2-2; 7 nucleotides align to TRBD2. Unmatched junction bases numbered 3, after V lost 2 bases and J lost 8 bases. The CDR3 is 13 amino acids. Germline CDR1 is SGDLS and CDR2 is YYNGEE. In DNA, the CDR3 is TGTGCCAGCAGCGTTGGGAGGGTGGGGGAGCTGTTTTTT. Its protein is CASSVGRVGELFF.

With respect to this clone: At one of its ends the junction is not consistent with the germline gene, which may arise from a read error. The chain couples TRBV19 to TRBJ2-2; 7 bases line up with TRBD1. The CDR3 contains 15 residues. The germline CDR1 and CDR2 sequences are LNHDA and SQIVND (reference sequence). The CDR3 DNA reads TGTGCCAGTAGGATAGGACAGGCGAACACCGGGGAGCTGTTTTTT. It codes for CASRIGQANTGELFF.

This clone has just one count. The CDR3 loop reads CASSDWAGQETQYF. The CDR3 DNA follows: TGCGCCAGCAGTGATTGGGCAGGCCAAGAGACCCAGTACTTC. This chain joins TRBV10-1 and TRBJ2-5; D is unresolved. CDR1 WNHNN and CDR2 SYGVQD come from the germline V gene (reference sequence). The CDR3 extends over 14 amino acids. Trimming took off 3 bases at V and 1 base at J, with 9 bases between the two ends.

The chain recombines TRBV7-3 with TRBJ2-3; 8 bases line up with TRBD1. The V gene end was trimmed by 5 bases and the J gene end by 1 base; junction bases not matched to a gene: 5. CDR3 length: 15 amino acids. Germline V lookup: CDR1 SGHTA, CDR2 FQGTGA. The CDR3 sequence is CASSQAGQGTDTQYF. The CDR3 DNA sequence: TGTGCCAGCAGCCAGGCGGGACAGGGCACAGATACGCAGTATTTT.

The CDR3 sequence is CASSVVGAPQETQYF. CDR3 coding DNA: TGTGCCAGCAGCGTAGTCGGAGCACCGCAAGAGACCCAGTACTTC. V is TRBV9 and J is TRBJ2-5; D not certain. V gave up 0 bases and J gave up 2 bases, with 11 bases separating them. The germline V gene has CDR1 SGDLS and CDR2 YYNGEE. The length of the CDR3 is 15 residues.

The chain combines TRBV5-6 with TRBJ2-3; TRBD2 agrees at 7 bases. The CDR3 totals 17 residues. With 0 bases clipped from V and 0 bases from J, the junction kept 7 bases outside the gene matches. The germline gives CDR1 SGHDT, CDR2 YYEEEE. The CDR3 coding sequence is TGTGCCAGCAGCTTGGGCGGAATAGCGGGTAGCACAGATACGCAGTATTTT. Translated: CASSLGGIAGSTDTQYF.

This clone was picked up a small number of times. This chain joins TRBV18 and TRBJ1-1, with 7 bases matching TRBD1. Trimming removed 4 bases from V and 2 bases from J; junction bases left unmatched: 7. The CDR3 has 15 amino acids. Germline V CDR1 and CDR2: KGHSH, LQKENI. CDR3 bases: TGTGCCAGCTCACAACAGACAGGGTCCAACACTGAAGCTTTCTTT. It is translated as CASSQQTGSNTEAFF. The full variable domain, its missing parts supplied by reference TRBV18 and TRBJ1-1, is NAGVMQNPRHLVRRRGQEARLRCSPMKGHSHVYWYRQLPEEGLKFMVYLQKENIIDESGMPKERFSAEFPKEGPSILRIQQVVRGDSAAYFCASSQQTGSNTEAFFGQGTRLTVV.

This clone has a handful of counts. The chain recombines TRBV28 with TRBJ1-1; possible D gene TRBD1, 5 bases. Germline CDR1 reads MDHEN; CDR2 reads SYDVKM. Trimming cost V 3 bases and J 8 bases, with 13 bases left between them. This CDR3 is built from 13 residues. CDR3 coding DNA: TGTGCCAGCAGTTTGTTAGGGGCCCTAGAAGCTTTCTTT. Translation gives CASSLLGALEAFF.

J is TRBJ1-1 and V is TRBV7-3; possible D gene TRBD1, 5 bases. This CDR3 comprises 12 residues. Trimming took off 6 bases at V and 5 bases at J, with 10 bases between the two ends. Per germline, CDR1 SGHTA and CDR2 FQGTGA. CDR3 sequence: CASSDSPTEAFF. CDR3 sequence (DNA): TGTGCCAGCAGTGACAGTCCGACTGAAGCTTTCTTT.

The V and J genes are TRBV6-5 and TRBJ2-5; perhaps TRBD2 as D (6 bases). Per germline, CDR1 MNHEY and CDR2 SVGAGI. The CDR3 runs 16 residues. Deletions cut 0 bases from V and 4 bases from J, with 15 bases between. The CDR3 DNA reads TGTGCCAGCAGTTACTCAAGGGACTCTTCTAGAGAGACCCAGTACTTC. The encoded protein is CASSYSRDSSRETQYF.